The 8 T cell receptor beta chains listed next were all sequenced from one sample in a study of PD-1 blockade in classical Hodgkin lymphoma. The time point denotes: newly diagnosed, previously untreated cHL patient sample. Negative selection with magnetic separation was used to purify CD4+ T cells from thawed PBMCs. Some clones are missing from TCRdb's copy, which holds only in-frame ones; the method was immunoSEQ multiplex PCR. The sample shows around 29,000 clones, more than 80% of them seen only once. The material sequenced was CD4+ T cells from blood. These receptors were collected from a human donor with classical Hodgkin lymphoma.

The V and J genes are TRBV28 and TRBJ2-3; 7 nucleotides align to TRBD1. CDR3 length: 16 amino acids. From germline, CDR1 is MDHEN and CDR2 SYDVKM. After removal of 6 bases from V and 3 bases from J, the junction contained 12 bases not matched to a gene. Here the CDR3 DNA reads TGTGCCAGCAGGGGACCCAGGGGGTCGGTTACAGATACGCAGTATTTT. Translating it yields CASRGPRGSVTDTQYF.

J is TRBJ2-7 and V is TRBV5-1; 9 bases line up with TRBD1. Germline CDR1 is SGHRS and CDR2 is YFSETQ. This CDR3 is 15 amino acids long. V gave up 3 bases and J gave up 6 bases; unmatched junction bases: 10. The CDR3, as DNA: TGCGCCAGCAGCTCCCCTGGACAGGGGCTGCCCGAGCAGTACTTC. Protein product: CASSSPGQGLPEQYF.

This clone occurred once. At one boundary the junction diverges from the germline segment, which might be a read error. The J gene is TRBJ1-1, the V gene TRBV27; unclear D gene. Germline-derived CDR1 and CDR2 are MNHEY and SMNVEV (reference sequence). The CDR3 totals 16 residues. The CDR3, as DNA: TGTGCCAGCAGTTTAAGTGGACCTAAATTGAACGCTGAAGCTTTCTTT. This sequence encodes CASSLSGPKLNAEAFF.

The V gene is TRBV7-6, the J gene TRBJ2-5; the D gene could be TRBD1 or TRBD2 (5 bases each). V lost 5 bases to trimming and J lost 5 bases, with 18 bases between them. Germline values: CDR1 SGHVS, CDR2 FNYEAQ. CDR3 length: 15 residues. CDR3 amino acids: CASSLYGAGRETQYF. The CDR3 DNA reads TGTGCCAGCAGCCTGTACGGGGCGGGCCGGGAGACCCAGTACTTC.

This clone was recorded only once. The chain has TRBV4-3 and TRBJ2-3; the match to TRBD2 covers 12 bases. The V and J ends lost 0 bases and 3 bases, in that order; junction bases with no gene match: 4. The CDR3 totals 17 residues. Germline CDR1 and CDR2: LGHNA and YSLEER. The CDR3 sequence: CASSQEGGLAGTDTQYF. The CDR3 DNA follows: TGCGCCAGCAGCCAAGAGGGAGGACTAGCGGGGACAGATACGCAGTATTTT.

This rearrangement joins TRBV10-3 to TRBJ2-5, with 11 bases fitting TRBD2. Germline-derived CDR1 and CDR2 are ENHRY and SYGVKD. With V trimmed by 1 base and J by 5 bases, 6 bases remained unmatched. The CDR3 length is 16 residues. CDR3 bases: TGTGCCATCAGTGAGTTACTAGCGGGAGAAGGGGAGACCCAGTACTTC. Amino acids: CAISELLAGEGETQYF.

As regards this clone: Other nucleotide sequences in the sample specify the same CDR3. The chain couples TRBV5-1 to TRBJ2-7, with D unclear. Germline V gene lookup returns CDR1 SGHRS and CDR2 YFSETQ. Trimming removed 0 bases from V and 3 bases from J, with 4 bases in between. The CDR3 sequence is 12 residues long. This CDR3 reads CASSLDNYEQYF. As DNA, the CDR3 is TGCGCCAGCAGCTTGGACAACTACGAGCAGTACTTC.

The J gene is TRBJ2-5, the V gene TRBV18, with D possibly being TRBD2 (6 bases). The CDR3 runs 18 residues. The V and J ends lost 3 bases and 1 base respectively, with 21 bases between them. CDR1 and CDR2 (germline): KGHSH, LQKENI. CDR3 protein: CASSPISRRAAIQETQYF. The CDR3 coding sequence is TGTGCCAGCTCACCTATTAGCAGGAGGGCCGCGATCCAAGAGACCCAGTACTTC.